This TCR beta chain appears in the sequencing data of a study of tumor and adjacent non-tumor tissue in lung cancer. Study-wide context: The cohort had about 12 adenocarcinoma, 2 squamous cell and 1 small cell patients. General study findings and limits: Normal lung showed higher cumulative top 100 clone frequency than tumor.

Points on this clonotype: Its target is unknown. One end of the junction is discordant with germline, which a read error may explain.

A modified ARM-PCR protocol with three rounds of nested PCR amplified TCRbeta. One entry per CDR3 protein results from TCRdb running MiXCR on the multiplex PCR reads. This sample has some 90,000 distinct CDR3 sequences; about three fifths occur once, and the top ten carry about 16%. The CDR3 loop spans 11 amino acids. From germline, CDR1 is DFQATT and CDR2 SNEGSKA (reference sequence). No cell sorting was done before RNA was extracted from the tissue. Between August and November 2014, newly diagnosed, chemotherapy-naive lung cancer patients underwent thoracic surgery in China. Sequenced material: lung tumor tissue. The clonotype originates from a man between 65 and 85 years old with non-small cell lung cancer. The gene calls are TRBV20-1 and TRBJ1-2; weak D call: TRBD1 (5 bases). The CDR3 loop reads CGARENYGYTF. CDR3 bases: TGCGGTGCCAGGGAGAACTATGGCTACACTTTC.